This T cell receptor beta chain derives from a study of post-analysis software for immune sequencing data. Whole-study context: The courses of disease that were included comprised relapsing-remitting, secondary progressive and progressive-relapsing multiple sclerosis. Notes on the study in general: Controls had lower frequencies than patients of about 5 TRBV segments, which included TRBV5-6, TRBV5-1 and TRBV20-1.

Every TCR beta cDNA library bore unique molecular identifiers. MiXCR, applied by TCRdb to the PCR reads, yields one record per CDR3 protein. This table holds roughly 700,000 distinct CDR3 sequences, about 32% found once. The CDR3 is 15 amino acids. CDR1 SGHRS and CDR2 YFSETQ come from the germline V gene. About this clonotype itself: Its matching antigen is unknown. The junction departs from the called germline gene at one end, perhaps through a read error.

This chain uses TRBV5-1 with TRBJ2-7; unclear D gene. Gene TRBJ2-5 matches the end of the DNA better, so the J call may be wrong. The source of this sequence is a girl between 10 and 17 years old with multiple sclerosis. The sample comprised blood. CDR3 in DNA: TGCGCCAGCAACCAGCACAGATCCTCCCAAGGGACCCAGTACTTC. Translated: CASNQHRSSQGTQYF.